These 20 T cell receptor beta chains originate from one sample sequenced in a study of T cell repertoires in cytomegalovirus infection. Using its own MiXCR run on the reads, TCRdb lists one record per CDR3 protein. The sample carries about 530,000 distinct CDR3 sequences, about 25% recorded once. Material: PBMCs. All receptors come from a human donor in good health (CMV status not recorded). Some clones in this sample may be carry-over from other donors' samples.

This clonotype was recorded many times. CDR3 DNA sequence: TGTGCCAGCAGCCCAACCCAGGGGGCAGGTGGAAACACCATATATTTT. This translates into CASSPTQGAGGNTIYF. The genes are TRBV7-8 and TRBJ1-3; 8 bases match TRBD1. CDR1 SGHVS and CDR2 FQNEAQ come from the germline V gene. CDR3 length: 16 residues. J was trimmed by 3 bases and V by 5 bases; bases with no gene match: 9.

This chain connects TRBV10-3 to TRBJ2-2; TRBD2 matches 11 bases. From germline, CDR1 is ENHRY and CDR2 SYGVKD. V was pared by 3 bases and J by 4 bases, with 4 bases of the junction left unmatched. The CDR3 contains 16 residues. The CDR3 protein is CAISDSGRARTGELFF. The CDR3 DNA is TGTGCCATCAGTGATAGCGGGAGGGCCCGCACCGGGGAGCTGTTTTTT.

This clonotype was found a few times. Here the CDR3 reads CASSSGWTAISYEQYF. DNA for the CDR3: TGTGCCAGCAGCTCGGGCTGGACAGCTATTTCCTACGAGCAGTACTTC. The chain carries TRBV7-9 and TRBJ2-7, with D possibly TRBD1 on 6 matching bases. The germline V and J ends were trimmed by 4 bases and 1 base, with 17 bases remaining between them. The CDR3 length is 16 residues. The germline V gene encodes CDR1 SEHNR and CDR2 FQNEAQ (reference sequence).

This clonotype came up a few times. The chain joins TRBV7-9 to TRBJ2-3; tentatively, D is TRBD1 or TRBD2 (6 bases each). Trimming pared 3 bases from V and 4 bases from J, leaving 14 bases between. Per germline, CDR1 SEHNR and CDR2 FQNEAQ (reference sequence). The CDR3 has 15 amino acids. This CDR3 reads CASSFGGGGADTQYF. The CDR3 nucleotides read TGTGCCAGCAGCTTTGGGGGCGGAGGGGCAGATACGCAGTATTTT.

The chain carries TRBV19 and TRBJ2-3, with D perhaps TRBD1 or TRBD2 (5 bases each). V lost 7 bases, J lost 0 bases, and 11 bases lay in between. CDR3 length: 14 residues. Germline lookup yields CDR1 LNHDA and CDR2 SQIVND (reference sequence). The CDR3 reads CASKVRDSTDTQYF. In nucleotides, the CDR3 is TGTGCCAGTAAGGTTCGGGACAGCACAGATACGCAGTATTTT.

This clonotype was seen many times. The CDR3 DNA reads TGTGCCAGCAGCTTAGTGGCTAGCGGGAGGGCCCTGATCCACGAGCAGTACTTC. It codes for CASSLVASGRALIHEQYF. The chain is built from TRBV7-6 and TRBJ2-7, with 12 bases matching TRBD2. The CDR3 has 18 amino acids. Germline CDR1 is SGHVS and CDR2 is FNYEAQ. V lost 1 base to trimming and J lost 5 bases; unmatched junction nucleotides: 12.

This clonotype was recorded a few times. The rearrangement joins TRBV6-1 to TRBJ2-3; 9 positions match TRBD2. From germline, CDR1 is MNHNS and CDR2 SASEGT. After removal of 4 bases from V and 8 bases from J, the junction contained 7 bases not matched to a gene. This CDR3 has 14 residues. The CDR3 bases are TGTGCCAGCAGTGCAGCTAGCGGGAAGGGTACGCAGTATTTT. The encoded protein is CASSAASGKGTQYF.

This clonotype occurred many times. The rearrangement uses TRBV7-6 and TRBJ2-5, with D maybe TRBD2 (6 bases). V dropped 0 bases and J dropped 12 bases, with 17 bases sitting between them. Germline V gene sequence: CDR1 SGHVS, CDR2 FNYEAQ. This CDR3 spans 14 amino acids. CDR3 nucleotides: TGTGCCAGCAGCTTAGCGGCGGACTACGGGAAAAAGTACTTC. Translated: CASSLAADYGKKYF.

The rearrangement uses TRBV5-4 and TRBJ1-2; a possible D gene is TRBD1 (6 bases). The CDR3 length is 15 residues. Germline V lookup: CDR1 SGHNT, CDR2 YYREEE (reference sequence). V was clipped by 4 bases and J by 2 bases, with 15 bases between them. The DNA of the CDR3 is TGTGCCAGCAGCCCGGACAGACCAGGAAACTATGGCTACACCTTC. Translating it yields CASSPDRPGNYGYTF.

J is TRBJ2-7 and V is TRBV29-1; 9 bases fit TRBD1. V lost 7 bases to trimming and J lost 6 bases; unmatched junction nucleotides: 10. Germline loops: CDR1 SQVTM, CDR2 ANQGSEA. The CDR3 loop spans 13 amino acids. The CDR3 DNA is TGCAGCGCAAAAGACCCGGGACAGGGCGAGCAGTACGTC. Protein sequence: CSAKDPGQGEQYV.

This chain connects TRBV2 to TRBJ2-3, with D perhaps matching TRBD2 (7 bases). V was cut by 4 bases and J by 2 bases, with 13 bases left in between. The CDR3 runs to 15 residues. CDR1 and CDR2 (germline): SNHLY, FYNNEI. The CDR3 bases are TGTGCCAGCAGTGGAGCGGGACACATCACAGATACGCAGTATTTT. Translated: CASSGAGHITDTQYF.

This clonotype was counted between two and nine times. The chain uses TRBV20-1 and TRBJ1-6; TRBD1 agrees at 7 bases. The CDR3 extends over 12 amino acids. Germline loops: CDR1 DFQATT, CDR2 SNEGSKA (reference sequence). CDR3 sequence: CSGTEDNSPLHF. DNA of the CDR3: TGCAGCGGGACAGAGGATAATTCACCCCTCCACTTT.

This clonotype was counted a few times. The V and J genes are TRBV2 and TRBJ1-2, with D possibly matching TRBD1 (5 bases). The germline gives CDR1 SNHLY, CDR2 FYNNEI. This CDR3 region has 14 residues. Trimming cost V 1 base and J 5 bases, with 11 bases left between them. CDR3 DNA sequence: TGTGCCAGCAGTGAAGAGGGGACCGCTTATGGCTACACCTTC. As protein: CASSEEGTAYGYTF. Full variable domain (remainder filled in from reference TRBV2 and TRBJ1-2): EPEVTQTPSHQVTQMGQEVILRCVPISNHLYFYWYRQILGQKVEFLVSFYNNEISEKSEIFDDQFSVERPDGSNFTLKIRSTKLEDSAMYFCASSEEGTAYGYTFGSGTRLTVV.

The rearrangement joins TRBV4-3 to TRBJ1-2; D perhaps matches TRBD1 (5 bases). V lost 0 bases to trimming and J lost 1 base, with 9 bases between them. Germline lookup yields CDR1 LGHNA and CDR2 YSLEER. The CDR3 runs to 15 residues. CDR3 bases: TGCGCCAGCAGCCAAGATACGGGGGGTAACTATGGCTACACCTTC. Its translation: CASSQDTGGNYGYTF.

The V call is TRBV15, the J call TRBJ2-7; the D is unclear. The germline gives CDR1 LNHNV, CDR2 YYDKDF (reference sequence). The CDR3 loop spans 14 amino acids. Trimming took 0 bases from V and 2 from J, leaving 8 bases between them. CDR3 loop: CATSRDKMAYEQYF. CDR3 in DNA: TGTGCCACCAGCAGAGATAAGATGGCCTACGAGCAGTACTTC. Supplemented by reference TRBV15 and TRBJ2-7, the full variable domain reads DAMVIQNPRYQVTQFGKPVTLSCSQTLNHNVMYWYQQKSSQAPKLLFHYYDKDFNNEADTPDNFQSRRPNTSFCFLDIRSPGLGDTAMYLCATSRDKMAYEQYFGPGTRLTVT.

This clonotype was seen more than once but under ten times. The V call is TRBV7-6, the J call TRBJ2-7, with 9 bases lining up with TRBD2. V dropped 1 base and J dropped 6; count of bases not matched to a gene: 7. The germline V gene encodes CDR1 SGHVS and CDR2 FNYEAQ. The CDR3 length is 15 residues. The CDR3 DNA reads TGTGCCAGCAGCTTAGGGCGTCTAGCGGGACTCGAGCAGTACGTC. Encoded protein: CASSLGRLAGLEQYV.

This clonotype was counted between two and nine times. The V and J genes are TRBV7-6 and TRBJ2-5; 8 bases line up with TRBD2. This CDR3 has 13 residues. Germline CDR1 reads SGHVS; CDR2 reads FNYEAQ. The trim removed 8 bases at V and 4 bases at J, leaving 6 bases unmatched. In DNA, the CDR3 is TGTGCCAGCTGGGGGGCGGGAGGAGAGACCCAGTACTTC. As protein: CASWGAGGETQYF.

This chain connects TRBV11-3 to TRBJ2-7, with D possibly TRBD2 on 6 matching bases. Deletions cut 1 base from V and 3 bases from J, with 10 bases between. Germline loops: CDR1 SGHNT, CDR2 YENEEA. The CDR3 is 14 residues long. The CDR3 region has the DNA TGTGCCAGCAGCTTAGCGGGACTTAACTACGAGCAGTACGTC. This encodes CASSLAGLNYEQYV.

This clonotype was detected ten times or more. The chain employs TRBV7-8 and TRBJ1-5; 7 bases line up with TRBD1. J was trimmed by 9 bases and V by 5 bases; bases with no gene match: 10. Germline CDR1 SGHVS, CDR2 FQNEAQ. The CDR3 is made up of 14 amino acids. CDR3: CASSPDRVPWPQHF. The CDR3 nucleotides are TGTGCCAGCAGCCCCGACAGGGTACCTTGGCCCCAGCATTTT.

As regards this clonotype: A much larger clone lies one base from this, so it may be a read error. The J gene is TRBJ2-7, the V gene TRBV11-2; D remains unclear. V lost 0 bases and J 0 bases, leaving 6 bases between the germline ends. The CDR3 has 14 residues. Germline CDR1 SGHAT, CDR2 FQNNGV. The CDR3 is CASSLEGGSYEQYV. CDR3 in DNA: TGTGCCAGCAGCTTAGAGGGCGGCTCCTACGAGCAGTACGTC.